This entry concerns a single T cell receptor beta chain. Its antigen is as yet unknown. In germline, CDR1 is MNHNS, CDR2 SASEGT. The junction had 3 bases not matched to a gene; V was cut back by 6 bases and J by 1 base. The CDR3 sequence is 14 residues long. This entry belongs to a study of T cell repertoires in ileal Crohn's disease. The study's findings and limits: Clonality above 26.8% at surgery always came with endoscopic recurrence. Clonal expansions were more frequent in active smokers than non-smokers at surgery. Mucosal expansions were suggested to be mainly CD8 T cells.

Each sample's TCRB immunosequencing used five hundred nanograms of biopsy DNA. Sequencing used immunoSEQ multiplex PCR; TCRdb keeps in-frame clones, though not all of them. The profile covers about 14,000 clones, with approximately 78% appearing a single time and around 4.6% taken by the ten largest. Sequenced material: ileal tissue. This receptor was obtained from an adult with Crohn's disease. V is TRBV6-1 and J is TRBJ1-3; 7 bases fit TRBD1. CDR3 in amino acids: CASSEQGSGNTIYF. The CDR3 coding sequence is TGTGCCAGCAGCGAACAGGGGTCTGGAAACACCATATATTTT.